This is a list of T cell receptor beta chains from one sample in a study of human T cells and chemical hapten exposure. A single record per CDR3 protein comes from TCRdb applying MiXCR to the RACE reads. Here the sample spans about 130,000 distinct CDR3 sequences, approximately 9.5% being singletons. Material for sequencing was whole blood. Receptor source: a male donor in good health. Some clones in this sample may be carry-over from other donors' samples. Both conserved end residues are part of each CDR3.

v_call,cdr3_aa
TRBV6-1,CAIEVGASNQPQHF
TRBV20-1,CSAISGKNIQYF
TRBV20-1,CSASYRAQVAEQYF
TRBV7-2,CASSFGLAGGFTDTQYF
TRBV27,CASSLFGTGGHEQYF
TRBV6-2/TRBV6-3,CASSRDEKRQRNTEAFF
TRBV15,CATSRARDSPYEQYF
TRBV29-1,CKGQLGTEAFF
TRBV9,CASSARGGAYNEQFF
TRBV4-2,CASSQDRTSGGPKNIQYF
TRBV10-3,CAINHRGPDQPQHF
TRBV20-1,CSARGGQPNQPQHF
TRBV27,CASSFLGQGGQPQHF
TRBV20-1,CSARIGGGQPQHF
TRBV12-5,CASGPPWGENNEQFF
TRBV2,CASISDREGEKLFF
TRBV20-1,CSARDPPGGVTEAFF
TRBV6-2/TRBV6-3,CASSYSLGETQYF
TRBV27,CASSLSLLGDQPQHF
TRBV12-3/TRBV12-4,CASRPKPGLAGDTDTQYF
TRBV6-5,CASSYTGLNEQYF
TRBV6-5,CASSYSSGLPDEQYF